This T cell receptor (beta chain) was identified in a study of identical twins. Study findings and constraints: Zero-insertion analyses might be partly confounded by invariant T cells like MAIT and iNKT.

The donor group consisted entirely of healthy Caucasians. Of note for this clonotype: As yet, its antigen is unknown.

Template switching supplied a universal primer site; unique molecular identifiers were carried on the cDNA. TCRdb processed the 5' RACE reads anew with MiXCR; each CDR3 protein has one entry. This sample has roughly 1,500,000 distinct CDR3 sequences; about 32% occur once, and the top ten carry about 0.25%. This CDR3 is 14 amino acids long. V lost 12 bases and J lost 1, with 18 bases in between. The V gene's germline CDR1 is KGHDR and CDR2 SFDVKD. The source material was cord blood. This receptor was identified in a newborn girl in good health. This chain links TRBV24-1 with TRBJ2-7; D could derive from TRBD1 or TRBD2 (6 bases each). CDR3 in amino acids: CAGKGGSGSYEQYF. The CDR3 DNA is TGTGCCGGGAAAGGGGGGAGTGGATCCTACGAGCAGTACTTC.